The T cell receptor beta chain described here comes from a study of identical twins. Overall study findings and caveats: Cross-sectional statistics underpinned the conclusions; the same donors were not followed. Twins shared beta out-of-frame sequences in excess, but this excess was weaker.

As to this clonotype: Its matching antigen is unknown. One end of the junction varies from germline; a read error may be responsible.

CDR1 and CDR2 from the germline V gene are MNHEY and SVGEGT. CDR3 length: 13 amino acids. After template switching added a universal primer site, the resulting cDNA carried unique molecular identifiers. TCRdb passed the 5' RACE reads through MiXCR, listing each CDR3 protein once. The table has 500,000 or so distinct CDR3 sequences, more than 13% seen once. The same sample was also studied in work on yellow fever vaccine responses in identical twins. That study adds: Twins reportedly mounted vaccine T cell responses that seemed partly convergent, partly personalized.

Sequenced material: CD4+ T cells sorted from blood. This TCR derives from a woman under 30 in good health. This sequence joins TRBV6-2 or TRBV6-3 and TRBJ2-2, with TRBD2 as a possible D gene (6 bases). Written as DNA, the CDR3 is TGTGCCAGCAAGGCAGCGGGCACCGGGGAGCTGCTTTTT. Translated, it gives CASKAAGTGELLF.